This T cell receptor beta chain was recorded in a study of identifying expanded T cells in peripheral blood. The protocol was immunoSEQ multiplex PCR, while the TCRdb copy is restricted to in-frame clones and leaves out a portion. The repertoire includes about 82,000 clones, about 90% of them detected once, and 7.3% sits in the top ten. Healthy donors had no documented immune events, such as infections, while sampled. Germline assignment: CDR1 SGHDT and CDR2 YYEEEE. Trimming pared 2 bases from V and 11 bases from J, leaving 13 bases between. This CDR3 has 12 amino acids. The chain employs TRBV5-6 and TRBJ1-1, with D unclear. The sequenced material came from blood. This TCR was sampled from a person between 18 and 69 years old in good health. The CDR3: CASSLPPAGAFF. CDR3 bases: TGTGCCAGCAGCTTACCCCCCGCTGGGGCTTTCTTT.